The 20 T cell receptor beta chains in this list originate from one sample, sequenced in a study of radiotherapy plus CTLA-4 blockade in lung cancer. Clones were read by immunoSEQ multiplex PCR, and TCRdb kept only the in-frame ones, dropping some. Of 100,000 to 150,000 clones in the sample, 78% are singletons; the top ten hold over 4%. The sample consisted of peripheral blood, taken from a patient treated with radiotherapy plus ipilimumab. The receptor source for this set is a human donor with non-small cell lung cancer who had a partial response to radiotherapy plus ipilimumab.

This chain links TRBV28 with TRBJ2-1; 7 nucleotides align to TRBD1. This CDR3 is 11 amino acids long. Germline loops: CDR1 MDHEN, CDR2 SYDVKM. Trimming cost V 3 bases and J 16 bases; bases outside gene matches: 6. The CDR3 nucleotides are TGTGCCAGCAGTTTGACAGGGTGGGAATTCTTC. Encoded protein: CASSLTGWEFF.

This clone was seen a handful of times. Here the CDR3 reads CAISEPGTGPGELFF. The CDR3, as DNA: TGTGCCATCAGTGAACCCGGGACAGGGCCCGGGGAGCTGTTTTTT. The chain carries TRBV10-3 and TRBJ2-2, with 9 bases matching TRBD1. With 3 bases clipped from V and 6 bases from J, the junction kept 5 bases outside the gene matches. This CDR3 is built from 15 residues. Germline V CDR1 and CDR2: ENHRY, SYGVKD.

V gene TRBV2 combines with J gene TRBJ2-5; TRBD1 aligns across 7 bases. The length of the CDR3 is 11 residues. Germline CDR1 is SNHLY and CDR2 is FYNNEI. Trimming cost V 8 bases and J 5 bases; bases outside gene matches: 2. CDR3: CASRQGETQYF. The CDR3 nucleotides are TGTGCCAGCCGACAGGGCGAGACCCAGTACTTC. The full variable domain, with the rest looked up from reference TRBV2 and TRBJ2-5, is EPEVTQTPSHQVTQMGQEVILRCVPISNHLYFYWYRQILGQKVEFLVSFYNNEISEKSEIFDDQFSVERPDGSNFTLKIRSTKLEDSAMYFCASRQGETQYFGPGTRLLVL.

The CDR3 DNA reads as TGTGCCAGCAGTGAAGCCGCGATAGGACTATCGTACCAAGAGACCCAGTACTTC. Its translation is CASSEAAIGLSYQETQYF. This rearrangement joins TRBV6-1 to TRBJ2-5; the D gene is possibly TRBD2 (6 bases). This CDR3 has 18 residues. V dropped 0 bases and J dropped 0 bases, with 17 bases sitting between them. Germline loops: CDR1 MNHNS, CDR2 SASEGT.

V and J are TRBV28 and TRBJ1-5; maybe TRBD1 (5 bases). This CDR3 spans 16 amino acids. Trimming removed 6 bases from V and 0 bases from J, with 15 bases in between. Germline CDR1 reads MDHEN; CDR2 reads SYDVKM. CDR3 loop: CASSLGGGGSNQPQHF. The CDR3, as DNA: TGTGCCAGCAGCCTCGGGGGGGGAGGTAGCAATCAGCCCCAGCATTTT.

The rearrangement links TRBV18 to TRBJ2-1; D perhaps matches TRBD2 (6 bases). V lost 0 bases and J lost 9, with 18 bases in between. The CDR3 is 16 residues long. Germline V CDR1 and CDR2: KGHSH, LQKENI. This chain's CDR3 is CASSPPRVSGRGEQFF. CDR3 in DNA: TGTGCCAGCTCACCACCTAGGGTTAGCGGTAGAGGTGAGCAGTTCTTC. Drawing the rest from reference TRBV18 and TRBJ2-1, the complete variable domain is NAGVMQNPRHLVRRRGQEARLRCSPMKGHSHVYWYRQLPEEGLKFMVYLQKENIIDESGMPKERFSAEFPKEGPSILRIQQVVRGDSAAYFCASSPPRVSGRGEQFFGPGTRLTVL.

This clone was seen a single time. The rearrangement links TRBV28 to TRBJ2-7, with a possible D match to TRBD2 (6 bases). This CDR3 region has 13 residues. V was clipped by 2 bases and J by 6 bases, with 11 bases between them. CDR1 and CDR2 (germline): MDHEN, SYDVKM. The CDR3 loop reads CASSLMRDGEQYV. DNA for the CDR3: TGTGCCAGCAGTTTAATGCGGGATGGCGAGCAGTACGTC.

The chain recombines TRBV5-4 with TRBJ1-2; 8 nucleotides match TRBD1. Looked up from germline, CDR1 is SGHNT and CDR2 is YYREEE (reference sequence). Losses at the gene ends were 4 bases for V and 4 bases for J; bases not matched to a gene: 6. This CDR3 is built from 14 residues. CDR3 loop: CASSLDRESYGYTF. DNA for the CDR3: TGTGCCAGCAGCCTGGACAGGGAATCCTATGGCTACACCTTC.

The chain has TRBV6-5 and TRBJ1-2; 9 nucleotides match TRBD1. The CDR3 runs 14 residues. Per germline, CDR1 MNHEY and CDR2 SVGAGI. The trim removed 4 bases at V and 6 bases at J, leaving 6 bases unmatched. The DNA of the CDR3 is TGTGCCAGCAGTTGGGGACAGGGCGCCGATGGCTACACCTTC. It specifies CASSWGQGADGYTF.

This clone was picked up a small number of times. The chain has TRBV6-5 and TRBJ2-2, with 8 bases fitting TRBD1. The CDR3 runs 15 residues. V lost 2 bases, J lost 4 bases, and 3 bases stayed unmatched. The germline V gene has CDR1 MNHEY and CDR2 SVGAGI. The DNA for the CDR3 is TGTGCCAGCAGTTACGACAGGGGAGGCACCGGGGAGCTGTTTTTT. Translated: CASSYDRGGTGELFF.

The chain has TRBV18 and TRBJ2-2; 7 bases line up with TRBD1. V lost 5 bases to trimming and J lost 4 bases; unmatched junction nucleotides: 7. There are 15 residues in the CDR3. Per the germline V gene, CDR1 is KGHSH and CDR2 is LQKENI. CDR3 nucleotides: TGTGCCAGCTCATTGACAGGGTCGCGCACCGGGGAGCTGTTTTTT. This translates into CASSLTGSRTGELFF.

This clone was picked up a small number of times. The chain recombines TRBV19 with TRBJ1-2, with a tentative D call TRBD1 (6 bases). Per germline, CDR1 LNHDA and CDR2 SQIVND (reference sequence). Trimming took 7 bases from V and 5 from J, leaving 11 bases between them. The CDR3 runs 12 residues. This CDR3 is CASTTGRYGYTF. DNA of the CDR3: TGTGCCAGTACCACAGGGCGTTATGGCTACACCTTC. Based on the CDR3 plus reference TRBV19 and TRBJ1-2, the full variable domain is DGGITQSPKYLFRKEGQNVTLSCEQNLNHDAMYWYRQDPGQGLRLIYYSQIVNDFQKGDIAEGYSVSREKKESFPLTVTSAQKNPTAFYLCASTTGRYGYTFGSGTRLTVV.

This CDR3 is CASSLGGITEAFF. For the CDR3, the DNA is TGTGCCAGCTCTTTGGGGGGAATCACTGAAGCTTTCTTT. V gene TRBV28 combines with J gene TRBJ1-1, with a possible D match to TRBD1 (5 bases). The CDR3 is 13 residues long. V lost 8 bases and J lost 4, with 14 bases in between. Germline CDR1 reads MDHEN; CDR2 reads SYDVKM.

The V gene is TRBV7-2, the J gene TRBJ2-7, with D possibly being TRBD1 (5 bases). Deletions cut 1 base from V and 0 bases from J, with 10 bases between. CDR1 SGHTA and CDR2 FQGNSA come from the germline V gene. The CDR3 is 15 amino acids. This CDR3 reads CASSLEGLSSYEQYV. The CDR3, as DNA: TGTGCCAGCAGCTTAGAGGGGTTGAGCTCCTACGAGCAGTACGTC.

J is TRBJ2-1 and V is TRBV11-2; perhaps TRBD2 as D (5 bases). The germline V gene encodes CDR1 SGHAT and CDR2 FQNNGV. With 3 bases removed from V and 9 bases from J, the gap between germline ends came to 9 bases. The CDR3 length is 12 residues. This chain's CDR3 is CASSFSVSEQFF. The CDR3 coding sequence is TGTGCCAGCAGCTTTAGCGTGAGTGAGCAGTTCTTC. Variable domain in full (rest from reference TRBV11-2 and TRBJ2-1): EAGVAQSPRYKIIEKRQSVAFWCNPISGHATLYWYQQILGQGPKLLIQFQNNGVVDDSQLPKDRFSAERLKGVDSTLKIQPAKLEDSAVYLCASSFSVSEQFFGPGTRLTVL.

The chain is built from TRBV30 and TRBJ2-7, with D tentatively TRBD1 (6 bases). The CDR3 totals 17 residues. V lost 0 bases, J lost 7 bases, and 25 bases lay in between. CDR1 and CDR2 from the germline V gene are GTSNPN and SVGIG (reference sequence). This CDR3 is CAWSVRMGQGWFEEQYV. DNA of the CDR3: TGTGCCTGGAGTGTAAGGATGGGGCAGGGGTGGTTCGAAGAGCAGTACGTC.

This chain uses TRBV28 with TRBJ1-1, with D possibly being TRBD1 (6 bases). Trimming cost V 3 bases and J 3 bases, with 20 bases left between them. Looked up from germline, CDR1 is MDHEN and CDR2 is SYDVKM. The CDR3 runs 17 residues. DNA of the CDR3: TGTGCCAGCAGTTTTAACCCAAAACAGGGATCGGACACTGAAGCTTTCTTT. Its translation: CASSFNPKQGSDTEAFF.

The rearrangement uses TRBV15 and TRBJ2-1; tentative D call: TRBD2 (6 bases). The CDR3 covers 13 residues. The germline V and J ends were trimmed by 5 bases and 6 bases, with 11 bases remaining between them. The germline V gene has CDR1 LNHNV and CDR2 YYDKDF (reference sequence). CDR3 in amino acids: CATSGGLSNEQFF. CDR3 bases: TGTGCCACCAGCGGGGGACTCAGCAATGAGCAGTTCTTC.

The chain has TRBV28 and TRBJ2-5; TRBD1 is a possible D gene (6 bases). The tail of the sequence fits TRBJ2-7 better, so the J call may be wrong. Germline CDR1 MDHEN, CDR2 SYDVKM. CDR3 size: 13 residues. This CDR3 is CASSLYRVYEQYF. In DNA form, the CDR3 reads TGTGCCAGCAGTTTATACAGGGTCTACGAGCAGTACTTC.

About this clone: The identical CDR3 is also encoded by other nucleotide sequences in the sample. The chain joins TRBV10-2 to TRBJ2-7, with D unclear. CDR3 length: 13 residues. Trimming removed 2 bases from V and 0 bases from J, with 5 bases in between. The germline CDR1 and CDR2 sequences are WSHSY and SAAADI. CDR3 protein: CASSEASSYEQYF. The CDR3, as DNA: TGCGCCAGCAGTGAGGCGAGCTCCTACGAGCAGTACTTC.